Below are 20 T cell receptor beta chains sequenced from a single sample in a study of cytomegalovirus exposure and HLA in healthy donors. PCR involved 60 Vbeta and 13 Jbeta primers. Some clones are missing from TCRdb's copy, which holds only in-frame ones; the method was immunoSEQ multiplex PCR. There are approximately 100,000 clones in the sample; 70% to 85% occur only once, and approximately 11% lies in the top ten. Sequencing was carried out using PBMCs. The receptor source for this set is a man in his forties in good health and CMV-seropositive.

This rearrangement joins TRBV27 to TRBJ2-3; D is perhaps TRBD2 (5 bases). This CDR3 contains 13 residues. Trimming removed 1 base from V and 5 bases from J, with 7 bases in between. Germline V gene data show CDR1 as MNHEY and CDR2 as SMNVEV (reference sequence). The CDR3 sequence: CASSLWERDTQYF. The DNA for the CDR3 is TGTGCCAGCAGTTTATGGGAGAGAGATACGCAGTATTTT.

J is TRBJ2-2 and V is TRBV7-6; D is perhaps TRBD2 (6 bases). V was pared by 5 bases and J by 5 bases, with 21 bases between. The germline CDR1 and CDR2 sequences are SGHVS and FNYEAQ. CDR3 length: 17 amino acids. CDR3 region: CASSTRTNPPPTGELFF. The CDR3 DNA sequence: TGTGCCAGCAGCACAAGGACTAATCCCCCCCCTACCGGGGAGCTGTTTTTT.

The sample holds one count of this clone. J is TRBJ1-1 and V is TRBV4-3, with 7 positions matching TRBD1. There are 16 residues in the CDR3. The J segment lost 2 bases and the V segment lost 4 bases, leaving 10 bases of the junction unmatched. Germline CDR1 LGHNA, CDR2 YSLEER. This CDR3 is CASSLETGAFNTEAFF. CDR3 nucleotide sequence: TGCGCCAGCAGCCTCGAAACAGGGGCGTTTAACACTGAAGCTTTCTTT.

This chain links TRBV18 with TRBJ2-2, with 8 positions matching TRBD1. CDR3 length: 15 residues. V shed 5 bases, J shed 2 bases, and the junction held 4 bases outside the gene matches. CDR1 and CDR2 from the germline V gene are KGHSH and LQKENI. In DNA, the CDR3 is TGTGCCAGCTCAAAAGACAGGGGCAACACCGGGGAGCTGTTTTTT. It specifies CASSKDRGNTGELFF.

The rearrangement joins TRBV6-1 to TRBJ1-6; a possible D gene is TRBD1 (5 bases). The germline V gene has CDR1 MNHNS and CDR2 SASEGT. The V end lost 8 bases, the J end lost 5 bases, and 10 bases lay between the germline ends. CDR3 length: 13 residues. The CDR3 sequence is CASRGVNNSPLHF. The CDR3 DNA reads TGTGCCAGCCGGGGGGTGAATAATTCACCCCTCCACTTT.

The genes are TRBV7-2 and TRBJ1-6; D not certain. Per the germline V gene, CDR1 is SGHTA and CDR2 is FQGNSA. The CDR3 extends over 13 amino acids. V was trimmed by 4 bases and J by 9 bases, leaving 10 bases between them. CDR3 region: CASSSFEGSPLHF. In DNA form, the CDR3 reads TGTGCCAGCAGCTCTTTTGAGGGTTCACCCCTCCACTTT.

The CDR3 sequence: CASSLNRVTPYGYTF. The CDR3 DNA is TGTGCCAGCAGCTTAAACAGGGTTACTCCCTATGGCTACACCTTC. The chain carries TRBV7-3 and TRBJ1-2; tentative D call: TRBD1 (6 bases). This CDR3 spans 15 amino acids. In germline, CDR1 is SGHTA, CDR2 FQGTGA. V was trimmed by 1 base and J by 4 bases, leaving 13 bases between them.

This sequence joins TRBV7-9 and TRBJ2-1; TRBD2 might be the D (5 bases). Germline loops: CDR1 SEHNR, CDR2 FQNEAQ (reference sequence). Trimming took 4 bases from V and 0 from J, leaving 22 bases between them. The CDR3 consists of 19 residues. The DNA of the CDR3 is TGTGCCAGCAGCTCGTCGGTGCAGAAGGACTTGAGCTCCTACAATGAGCAGTTCTTC. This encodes CASSSSVQKDLSSYNEQFF.

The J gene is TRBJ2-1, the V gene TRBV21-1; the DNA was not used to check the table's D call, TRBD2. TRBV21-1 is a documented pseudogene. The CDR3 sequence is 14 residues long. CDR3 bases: TGTGCCAGCGGGGAGGGGGGGACATACAATGAGCAGTTCTTC. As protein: CASGEGGTYNEQFF.

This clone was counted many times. The CDR3 DNA reads as TGTGCCATCAGTGAGTCGATAGCGGCTAGCGGGGGGAAAGAGACCCAGTACTTC. Protein product: CAISESIAASGGKETQYF. The V call is TRBV10-3, the J call TRBJ2-5, with 11 nucleotides matching TRBD2. Unmatched junction bases numbered 9, after V lost 0 bases and J lost 3 bases. CDR1 is ENHRY and CDR2 is SYGVKD in the germline V gene. This CDR3 is 18 amino acids long.

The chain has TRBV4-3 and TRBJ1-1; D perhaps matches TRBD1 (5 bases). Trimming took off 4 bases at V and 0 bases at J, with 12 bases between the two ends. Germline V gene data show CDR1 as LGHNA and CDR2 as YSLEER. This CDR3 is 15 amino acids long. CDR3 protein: CASSPDSSMNTEAFF. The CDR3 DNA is TGCGCCAGCAGCCCCGACAGCTCCATGAACACTGAAGCTTTCTTT.

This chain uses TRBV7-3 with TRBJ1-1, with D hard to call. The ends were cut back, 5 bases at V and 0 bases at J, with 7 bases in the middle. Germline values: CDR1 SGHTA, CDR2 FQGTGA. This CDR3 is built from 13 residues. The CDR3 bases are TGTGCCAGCAGCCTACGAATGAACACTGAAGCTTTCTTT. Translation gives CASSLRMNTEAFF. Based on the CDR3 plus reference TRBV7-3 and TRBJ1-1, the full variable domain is GAGVSQTPSNKVTEKGKYVELRCDPISGHTALYWYRQSLGQGPEFLIYFQGTGAADDSGLPNDRFFAVRPEGSVSTLKIQRTERGDSAVYLCASSLRMNTEAFFGQGTRLTVV.

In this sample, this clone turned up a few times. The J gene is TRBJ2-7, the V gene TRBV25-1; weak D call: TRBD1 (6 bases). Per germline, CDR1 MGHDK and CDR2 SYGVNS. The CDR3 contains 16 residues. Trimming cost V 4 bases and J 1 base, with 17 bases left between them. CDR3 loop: CASSVQGFSSSYEQYF. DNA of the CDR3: TGTGCCAGCAGTGTTCAGGGGTTTTCCTCTTCCTACGAGCAGTACTTC.

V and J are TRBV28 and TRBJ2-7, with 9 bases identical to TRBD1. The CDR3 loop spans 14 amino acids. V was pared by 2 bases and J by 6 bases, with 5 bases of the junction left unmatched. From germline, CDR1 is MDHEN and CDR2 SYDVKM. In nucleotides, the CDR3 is TGTGCCAGCAGTTTAACGGGACAGGGTGCCGAGCAGTACTTC. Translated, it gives CASSLTGQGAEQYF.

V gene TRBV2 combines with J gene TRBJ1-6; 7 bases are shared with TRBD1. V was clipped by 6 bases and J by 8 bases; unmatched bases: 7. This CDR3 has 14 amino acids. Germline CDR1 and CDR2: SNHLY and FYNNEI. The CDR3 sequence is CASRNDRAHSPLHF. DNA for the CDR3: TGTGCCAGCAGGAATGACAGGGCCCATTCACCCCTCCACTTT.

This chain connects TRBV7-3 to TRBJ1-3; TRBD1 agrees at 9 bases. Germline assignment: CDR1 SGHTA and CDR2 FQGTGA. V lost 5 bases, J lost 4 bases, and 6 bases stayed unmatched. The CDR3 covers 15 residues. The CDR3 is CASSADRGSGNTIYF. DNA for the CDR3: TGTGCCAGCAGCGCGGACAGGGGTTCAGGAAACACCATATATTTT.

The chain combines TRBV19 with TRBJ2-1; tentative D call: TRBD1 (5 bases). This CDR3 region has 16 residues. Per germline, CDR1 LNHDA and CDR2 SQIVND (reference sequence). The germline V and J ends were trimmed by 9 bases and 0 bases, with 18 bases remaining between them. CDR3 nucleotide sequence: TGTGCCAGCAGCAGGGTTCGGGCTAGCTCCTACAATGAGCAGTTCTTC. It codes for CASSRVRASSYNEQFF.

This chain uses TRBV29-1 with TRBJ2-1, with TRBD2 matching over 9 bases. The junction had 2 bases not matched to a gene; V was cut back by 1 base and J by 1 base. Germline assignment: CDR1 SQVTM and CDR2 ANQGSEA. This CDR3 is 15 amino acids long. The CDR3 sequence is CSVEGSGGSYNEQFF. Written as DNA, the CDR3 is TGCAGCGTTGAAGGGAGCGGGGGGTCCTACAATGAGCAGTTCTTC.

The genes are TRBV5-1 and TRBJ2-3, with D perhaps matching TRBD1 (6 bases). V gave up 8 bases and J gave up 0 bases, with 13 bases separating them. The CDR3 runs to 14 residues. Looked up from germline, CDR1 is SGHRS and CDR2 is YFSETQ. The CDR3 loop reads CASRTVLSTDTQYF. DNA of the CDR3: TGCGCCAGTCGGACAGTCCTTAGCACAGATACGCAGTATTTT.

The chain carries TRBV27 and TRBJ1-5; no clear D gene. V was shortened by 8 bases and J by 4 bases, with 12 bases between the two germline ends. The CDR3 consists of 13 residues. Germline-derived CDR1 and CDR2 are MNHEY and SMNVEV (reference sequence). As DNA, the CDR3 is TGTGCCAGCGCGATTGGCGGGAATCAGCCCCAGCATTTT. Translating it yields CASAIGGNQPQHF.